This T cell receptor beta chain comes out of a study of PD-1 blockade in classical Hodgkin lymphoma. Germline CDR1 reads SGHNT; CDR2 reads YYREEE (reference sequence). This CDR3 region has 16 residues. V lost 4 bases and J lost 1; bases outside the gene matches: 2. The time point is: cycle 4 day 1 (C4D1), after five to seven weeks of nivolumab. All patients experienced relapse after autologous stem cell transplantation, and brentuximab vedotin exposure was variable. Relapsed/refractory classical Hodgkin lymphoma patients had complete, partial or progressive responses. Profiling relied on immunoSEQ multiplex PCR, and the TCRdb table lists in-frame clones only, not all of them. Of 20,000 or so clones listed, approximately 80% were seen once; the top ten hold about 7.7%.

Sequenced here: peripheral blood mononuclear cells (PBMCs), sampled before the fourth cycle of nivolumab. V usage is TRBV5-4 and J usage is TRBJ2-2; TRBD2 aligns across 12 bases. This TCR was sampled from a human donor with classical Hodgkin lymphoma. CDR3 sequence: CASSRTSGVNTGELFF. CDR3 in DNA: TGTGCCAGCAGCCGGACTAGCGGGGTGAACACCGGGGAGCTGTTTTTT.